The clone carrying this TCR beta chain appeared a single time. The antigen is undetermined. The sample is drawn from a study of cytomegalovirus exposure and HLA in healthy donors. Findings of the study overall: As a later analysis showed, a missense DCLRE1C variant was linked to trimming of TCR beta V- and J-genes. As a later analysis showed, several of the most significant clusters appeared to be linked to common viral pathogens. A later analysis linked around 17,000 TCR beta sequences to HLA alleles at 0.05 false discovery rate.

CDR3 size: 10 residues. V lost 3 bases to trimming and J lost 5 bases, with 2 bases between them. Per the germline V gene, CDR1 is SGHTA and CDR2 is FQGNSA. PCR primers comprised 60 Vbeta and 13 Jbeta primers. Data came from immunoSEQ multiplex PCR; TCRdb stores just in-frame clones and leaves some out. The sample carries roughly 100,000 clones, more than 65% recorded once. The chain employs TRBV7-2 and TRBJ2-7; no clear D. The TCR comes from a boy aged 5-17 years in good health and CMV-seronegative. The sample comprised PBMCs. CDR3: CASSFNEQYF. The CDR3 DNA is TGTGCCAGCAGCTTTAACGAGCAGTACTTC.